The clone carrying this T cell receptor (beta chain) was found many times. Its antigen is unidentified. In germline, CDR1 is SGHRS, CDR2 YFSETQ. The CDR3 extends over 16 amino acids. V shed 4 bases and J shed 7 bases, with 21 bases lying between them. The source of the sample is a study of T-cell reconstitution after alpha-beta-depleted transplantation in children. Unique molecular identifiers tagged the TCRbeta library. TCRdb used MiXCR to reprocess the PCR reads, holding one entry per CDR3 protein. The top ten clones hold around 0.79% of a sample with under 850,000 distinct CDR3 sequences, around 12% of them seen once. Whole-study findings and limits: Elevated TCRbeta diversity at day 60 was traced, in some patients, to surviving recipient T cells and thymic progenitors. Several hundred rapidly expanded clones from non-depleted graft cells reportedly supplied alpha-beta T cells about two months post-transplant. Diversity and T-cell counts at one year after transplant derived mostly from new T cells.

The origin of this receptor is a girl aged 2-10 years with congenital amegakaryocytic thrombocytopenia, due to receive a stem cell transplant. The V call is TRBV5-1, the J call TRBJ2-1; D is possibly TRBD2 (6 bases). Sample: PBMCs, taken before TCRalphabeta/CD19-depleted stem cell transplant. The CDR3: CASSRTRGTVSNEQFF. In DNA, the CDR3 is TGCGCCAGCAGCCGTACTCGGGGGACCGTGAGTAATGAGCAGTTCTTC. The full variable domain, with the rest looked up from reference TRBV5-1 and TRBJ2-1, is KAGVTQTPRYLIKTRGQQVTLSCSPISGHRSVSWYQQTPGQGLQFLFEYFSETQRNKGNFPGRFSGRQFSNSRSEMNVSTLELGDSALYLCASSRTRGTVSNEQFFGPGTRLTVL.